This paragraph covers one TCR beta chain sequence. The data are from a study of blood T cell repertoires in COVID-19. This CDR3 is 15 amino acids long. Deletions cut 7 bases from V and 1 base from J, with 16 bases between. The germline CDR1 and CDR2 sequences are LNHDA and SQIVND (reference sequence). Produced via immunoSEQ multiplex PCR; TCRdb's table is partial and in-frame only. Of about 370,000 clones in the sample, 80% to 95% are singletons; the top ten hold about 0.78%. This TCR came from a woman between 40 and 50 years old who had been exposed to COVID-19. This chain links TRBV19 with TRBJ1-1; a possible D gene is TRBD1 (5 bases). The sequencing input was PBMCs or T cells enriched from blood (not recorded which). The CDR3 DNA reads as TGTGCCAGTACAGCTAGCGGGGGATCGAACACTGAAGCTTTCTTT. Protein: CASTASGGSNTEAFF.